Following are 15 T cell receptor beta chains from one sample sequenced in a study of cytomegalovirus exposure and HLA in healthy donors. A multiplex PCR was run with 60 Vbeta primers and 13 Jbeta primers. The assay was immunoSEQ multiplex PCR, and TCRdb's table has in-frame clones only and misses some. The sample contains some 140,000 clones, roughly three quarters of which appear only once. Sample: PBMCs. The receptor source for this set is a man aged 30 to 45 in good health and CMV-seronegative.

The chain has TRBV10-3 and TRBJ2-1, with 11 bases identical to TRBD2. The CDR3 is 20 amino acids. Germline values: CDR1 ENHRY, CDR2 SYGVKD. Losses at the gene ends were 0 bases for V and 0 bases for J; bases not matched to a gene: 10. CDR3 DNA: TGTGCCATCAGTGAGTCCCTTATGACTAGCGGGATACCCTCCTACAATGAGCAGTTCTTC. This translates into CAISESLMTSGIPSYNEQFF.

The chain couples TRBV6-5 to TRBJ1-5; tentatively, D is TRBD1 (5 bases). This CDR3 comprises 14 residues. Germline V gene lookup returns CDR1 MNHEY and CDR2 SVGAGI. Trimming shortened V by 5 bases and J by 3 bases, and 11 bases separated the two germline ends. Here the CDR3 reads CASSPGQNNQPQHF. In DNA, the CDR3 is TGTGCCAGCAGTCCCGGACAAAACAATCAGCCCCAGCATTTT.

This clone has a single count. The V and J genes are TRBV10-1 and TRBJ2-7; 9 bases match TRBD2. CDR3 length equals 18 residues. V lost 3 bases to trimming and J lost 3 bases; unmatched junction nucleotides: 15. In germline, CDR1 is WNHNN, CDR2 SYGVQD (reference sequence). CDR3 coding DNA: TGCGCCAGCAGTGAACAAACACCGGGACTAGCTCTGGTCTACGAGCAGTACTTC. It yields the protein CASSEQTPGLALVYEQYF.

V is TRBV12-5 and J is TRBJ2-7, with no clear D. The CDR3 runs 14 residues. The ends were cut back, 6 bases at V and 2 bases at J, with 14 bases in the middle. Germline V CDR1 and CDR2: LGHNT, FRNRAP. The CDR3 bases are TGTGCTAGTGGAACCCCGGGTACTACCTACGAGCAGTACTTC. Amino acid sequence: CASGTPGTTYEQYF.

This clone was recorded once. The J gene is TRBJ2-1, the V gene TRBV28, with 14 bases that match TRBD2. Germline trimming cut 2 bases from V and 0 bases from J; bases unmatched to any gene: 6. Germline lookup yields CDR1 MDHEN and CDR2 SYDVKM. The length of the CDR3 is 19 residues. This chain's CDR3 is CASSLLGLAGGSSYNEQFF. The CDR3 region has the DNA TGTGCCAGCAGTTTACTAGGACTAGCGGGGGGAAGCTCCTACAATGAGCAGTTCTTC.

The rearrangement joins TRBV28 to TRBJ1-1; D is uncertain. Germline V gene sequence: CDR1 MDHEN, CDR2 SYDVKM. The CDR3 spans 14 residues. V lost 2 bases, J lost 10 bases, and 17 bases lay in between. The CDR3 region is CASSLPTSRIGAFF. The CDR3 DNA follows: TGTGCCAGCAGTTTACCCACTAGTCGAATTGGAGCTTTCTTT.

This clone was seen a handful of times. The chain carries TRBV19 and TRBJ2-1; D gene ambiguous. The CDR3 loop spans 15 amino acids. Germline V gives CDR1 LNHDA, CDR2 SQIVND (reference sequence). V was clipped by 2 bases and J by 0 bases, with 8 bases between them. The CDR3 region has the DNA TGTGCCAGTAGTATACGCCCCTACTCCTACAATGAGCAGTTCTTC. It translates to CASSIRPYSYNEQFF.

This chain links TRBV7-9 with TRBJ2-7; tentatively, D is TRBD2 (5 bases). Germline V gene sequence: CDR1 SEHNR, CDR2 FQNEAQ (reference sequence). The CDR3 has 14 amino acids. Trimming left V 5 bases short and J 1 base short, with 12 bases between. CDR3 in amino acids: CASSLLPGSYEQYF. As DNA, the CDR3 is TGTGCCAGCAGCCTTCTTCCGGGGTCCTACGAGCAGTACTTC. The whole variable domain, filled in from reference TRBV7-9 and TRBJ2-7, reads DTGVSQNPRHKITKRGQNVTFRCDPISEHNRLYWYRQTLGQGPEFLTYFQNEAQLEKSRLLSDRFSAERPKGSFSTLEIQRTEQGDSAMYLCASSLLPGSYEQYFGPGTRLTVT.

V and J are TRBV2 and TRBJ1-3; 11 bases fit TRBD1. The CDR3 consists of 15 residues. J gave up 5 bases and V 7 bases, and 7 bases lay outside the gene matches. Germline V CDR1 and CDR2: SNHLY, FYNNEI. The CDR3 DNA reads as TGTGCCAGCAACGGACAGGGGGCTTGGAGAAACACCATATATTTT. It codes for CASNGQGAWRNTIYF.

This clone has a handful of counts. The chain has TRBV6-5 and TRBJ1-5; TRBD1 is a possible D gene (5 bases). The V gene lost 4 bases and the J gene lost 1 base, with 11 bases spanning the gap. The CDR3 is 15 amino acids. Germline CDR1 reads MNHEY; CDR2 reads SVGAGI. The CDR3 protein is CASSSAGHSNQPQHF. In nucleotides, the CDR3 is TGTGCCAGCAGTTCAGCCGGACACAGCAATCAGCCCCAGCATTTT.

CDR3 sequence (DNA): TGTGCCAGCAGTTGGGCAGGCTATGGCTACACCTTC. It codes for CASSWAGYGYTF. The V call is TRBV28, the J call TRBJ1-2; no clear D gene. The CDR3 has 12 amino acids. V dropped 4 bases and J dropped 4 bases, with 7 bases sitting between them. Germline CDR1 and CDR2: MDHEN and SYDVKM.

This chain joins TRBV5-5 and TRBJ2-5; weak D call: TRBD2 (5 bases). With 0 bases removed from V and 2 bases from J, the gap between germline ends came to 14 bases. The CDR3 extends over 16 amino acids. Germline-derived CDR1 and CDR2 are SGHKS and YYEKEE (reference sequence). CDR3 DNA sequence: TGTGCCAGCAGCTTGGCACTGCGGGTCTCACAAGAGACCCAGTACTTC. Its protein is CASSLALRVSQETQYF.

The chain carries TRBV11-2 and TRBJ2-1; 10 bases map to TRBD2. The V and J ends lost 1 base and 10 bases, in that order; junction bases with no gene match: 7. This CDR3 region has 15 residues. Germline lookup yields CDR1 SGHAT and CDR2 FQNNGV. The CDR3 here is CASSLAVAGGWEQFF. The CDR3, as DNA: TGTGCCAGCAGCTTAGCGGTAGCGGGAGGTTGGGAGCAGTTCTTC.

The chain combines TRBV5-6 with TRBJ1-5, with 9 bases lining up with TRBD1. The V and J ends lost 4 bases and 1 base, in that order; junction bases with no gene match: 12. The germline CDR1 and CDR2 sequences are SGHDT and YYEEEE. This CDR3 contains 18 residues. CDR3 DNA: TGTGCCAGCAGCCGGGGGACAGGGAAGGTGTGGAGCAATCAGCCCCAGCATTTT. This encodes CASSRGTGKVWSNQPQHF.

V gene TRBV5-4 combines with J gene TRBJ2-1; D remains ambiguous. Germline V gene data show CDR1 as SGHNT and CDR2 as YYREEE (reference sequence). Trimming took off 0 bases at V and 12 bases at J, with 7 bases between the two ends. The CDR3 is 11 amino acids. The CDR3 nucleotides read TGTGCCAGCAGCTTGGATGCGCGGCAGTTCTTC. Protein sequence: CASSLDARQFF.